This T cell receptor (beta chain) comes out of a study of T cells in Graves' hyperthyroidism and ophthalmopathy. There were TCR beta CDR3 regions amplified from RNA transcripts. RT-PCR in the first round (using the HTBI primer set) targeted the TCR CDR3. TCRdb recomputed calls from the multiplex PCR reads with MiXCR, one row per CDR3 protein. The sample lists approximately 420,000 distinct CDR3 sequences, 14% to 15% occurring once. Trimming removed 3 bases from V and 8 bases from J, with 14 bases in between. Germline CDR1 MGHDK, CDR2 SYGVNS. CDR3 length equals 14 residues. The chain links TRBV25-1 to TRBJ2-1; D gene ambiguous. The clonotype comes from a woman in her 30s with Graves' hyperthyroidism. The sequenced sample was blood. The CDR3 DNA reads as TGTGCCAGCAGTGATCCTTCAGGTTTCCATGAGCAGTTCTTC. This codes for CASSDPSGFHEQFF.